This T cell receptor beta chain was retrieved from a study of blood T cell repertoires in COVID-19. Turning to the study itself: T cells, B-cell-depleted T cells, or PBMCs supplied cDNA or gDNA.

Sequencing used immunoSEQ multiplex PCR; TCRdb keeps in-frame clones, though not all of them. Here the sample spans approximately 300,000 clones, roughly 90% being singletons. Specimen: peripheral blood. The TCR comes from a man aged 18 to 29 who had recovered from COVID-19.

CDR3 DNA sequence: TGTGCCAGCAGCTTATTTCCGGAGGGATCGGGTTCACCCCTCCACTTT. Its protein is CASSLFPEGSGSPLHF. The V gene is TRBV7-2, the J gene TRBJ1-6; D ambiguous. Germline V gene sequence: CDR1 SGHTA, CDR2 FQGNSA. V was trimmed by 2 bases and J by 9 bases, leaving 17 bases between them. The length of the CDR3 is 16 residues.